Listed below are T cell receptor beta chains from one sample, sequenced in a study of regulatory T cells in long-lasting Graves disease. TCRdb recomputed calls from the multiplex PCR reads with MiXCR, one row per CDR3 protein. The data contain over 300,000 distinct CDR3 sequences, around 20% of them singletons. The sample was peripheral blood mononuclear cells (PBMCs), taken when the disease was refractory, from a patient treated with antithyroid drugs. These receptors were collected from a female donor with Graves disease. CDR3s include the opening cysteine and the closing phenylalanine or tryptophan. Fields, in order: V gene, J gene, D gene, clone size, CDR3 protein, CDR3 DNA. A D gene is named only where the DNA matches it firmly. Some rows have no size entry. The others give once, few or many, or a class for an expanded clone.

v_call: TRBV2; j_call: TRBJ2-5; d_call: TRBD1; clone_size: many; cdr3_aa: CASGGTTGGFFMGETQYF; cdr3_nt: TGTGCCAGCGGAGGAACCACAGGGGGCTTTTTTATGGGGGAGACCCAGTACTTC
v_call: TRBV6-2/TRBV6-3; j_call: TRBJ1-1; d_call: .; clone_size: .; cdr3_aa: CASSGLAGTEAFF; cdr3_nt: TGTGCCAGCAGTGGGTTAGCGGGGACTGAAGCTTTCTTT
v_call: TRBV4-1; j_call: TRBJ1-1; d_call: TRBD1; clone_size: few; cdr3_aa: CASSQADRAEAFF; cdr3_nt: TGCGCCAGCAGCCAAGCAGACAGGGCTGAAGCTTTCTTT
v_call: TRBV18; j_call: TRBJ1-2; d_call: TRBD1; clone_size: few; cdr3_aa: CASSPTGAADNYGYTF; cdr3_nt: TGTGCCAGCTCACCGACAGGGGCGGCGGATAACTATGGCTACACCTTC
v_call: TRBV30; j_call: TRBJ2-4; d_call: TRBD1; clone_size: .; cdr3_aa: CAWSVQGAQNIQYF; cdr3_nt: TGTGCCTGGAGTGTACAGGGGGCACAAAACATTCAGTACTTC
v_call: TRBV3-1; j_call: TRBJ1-4; d_call: .; clone_size: many; cdr3_aa: CASSQGRLEKLFF; cdr3_nt: TGTGCCAGCAGCCAAGGCCGGTTGGAAAAACTGTTTTTT
v_call: TRBV19; j_call: TRBJ2-1; d_call: TRBD2; clone_size: once; cdr3_aa: CASSPLAGGRLYNEQFF; cdr3_nt: TGTGCCAGTAGTCCACTAGCGGGCGGGAGATTGTACAATGAGCAGTTCTTC
v_call: TRBV7-9; j_call: TRBJ1-4; d_call: .; clone_size: many; cdr3_aa: CASSPSTEYHEKLFF; cdr3_nt: TGTGCCAGCAGTCCATCGACAGAGTACCATGAAAAACTGTTTTTT
v_call: TRBV28; j_call: TRBJ1-5; d_call: .; clone_size: many; cdr3_aa: CASRGGWVSNQPQHF; cdr3_nt: TGTGCCAGCAGAGGAGGGTGGGTCAGCAATCAGCCCCAGCATTTT
v_call: TRBV12-3/TRBV12-4; j_call: TRBJ2-4; d_call: .; clone_size: many; cdr3_aa: CASSPNSGTKNIQYF; cdr3_nt: TGTGCCAGCAGTCCCAACTCTGGAACCAAAAACATTCAGTACTTC
v_call: TRBV20-1; j_call: TRBJ1-5; d_call: .; clone_size: few; cdr3_aa: CSAGGRGNQPQHF; cdr3_nt: TGCAGTGCTGGGGGGCGAGGCAATCAGCCCCAGCATTTT
v_call: TRBV12-5; j_call: TRBJ1-1; d_call: .; clone_size: many; cdr3_aa: CASASEGGTEAFF; cdr3_nt: TGTGCTAGTGCCTCGGAGGGGGGCACTGAAGCTTTCTTT
v_call: TRBV7-6; j_call: TRBJ1-4; d_call: .; clone_size: many; cdr3_aa: CASSLATGVNEKLFF; cdr3_nt: TGTGCCAGCAGCTTAGCAACAGGAGTTAATGAAAAACTGTTTTTT
v_call: TRBV20-1; j_call: TRBJ2-5; d_call: TRBD2; clone_size: many; cdr3_aa: CSASLAGGPGTQYF; cdr3_nt: TGCAGTGCTAGCCTAGCGGGAGGGCCGGGGACCCAGTACTTC
v_call: TRBV12-3/TRBV12-4; j_call: TRBJ1-6; d_call: .; clone_size: many; cdr3_aa: CASSLGEDSPLHF; cdr3_nt: TGTGCCAGCAGTTTGGGAGAAGACTCACCCCTCCACTTT
v_call: TRBV19; j_call: TRBJ1-1; d_call: .; clone_size: .; cdr3_aa: CASSTISSTQNTEAFF; cdr3_nt: TGTGCCAGTAGCACCATTAGCTCCACTCAGAACACTGAAGCTTTCTTT
v_call: TRBV7-3; j_call: TRBJ1-1; d_call: .; clone_size: .; cdr3_aa: CASSLRGGGGRITEAFF; cdr3_nt: TGTGCCAGCAGCTTAAGAGGTGGTGGGGGGCGGATCACTGAAGCTTTCTTT
v_call: TRBV11-2; j_call: TRBJ2-7; d_call: TRBD2; clone_size: .; cdr3_aa: CASSALAGLSSYEQYF; cdr3_nt: TGTGCCAGCAGCGCACTAGCGGGGCTGAGCTCCTACGAGCAGTACTTC
v_call: TRBV19; j_call: TRBJ1-2; d_call: TRBD1; clone_size: few; cdr3_aa: CASSSRDRASYGYTF; cdr3_nt: TGTGCCAGTAGTTCCCGGGACAGGGCCTCCTATGGCTACACCTTC
v_call: TRBV6-1; j_call: TRBJ2-7; d_call: .; clone_size: .; cdr3_aa: CASRRSRATHYEQYF; cdr3_nt: TGTGCCAGCAGACGGTCCAGGGCCACTCACTACGAGCAGTACTTC
v_call: TRBV7-8; j_call: TRBJ2-1; d_call: .; clone_size: .; cdr3_aa: CASSLVDGSYNEQFF; cdr3_nt: TGTGCCAGCAGCTTAGTCGACGGTTCCTACAATGAGCAGTTCTTC
v_call: TRBV30; j_call: TRBJ1-1; d_call: TRBD1; clone_size: .; cdr3_aa: CAWKTDRVAEAFF; cdr3_nt: TGTGCCTGGAAGACGGACAGGGTGGCTGAAGCTTTCTTT
v_call: TRBV3-1; j_call: TRBJ2-5; d_call: .; clone_size: many; cdr3_aa: CASSQSSTGHTF; cdr3_nt: TGTGCCAGCAGCCAATCGTCTACTGGGCATACTTTC
v_call: TRBV7-2; j_call: TRBJ2-7; d_call: .; clone_size: .; cdr3_aa: CASSLVVGAAYEQYF; cdr3_nt: TGTGCCAGCAGCTTAGTTGTGGGGGCCGCCTACGAGCAGTACTTC
v_call: TRBV7-2; j_call: TRBJ2-7; d_call: .; clone_size: .; cdr3_aa: CASTQGPHFHEQYF; cdr3_nt: TGCGCCAGCACCCAGGGACCTCATTTCCACGAGCAGTACTTC
v_call: TRBV11-2; j_call: TRBJ2-7; d_call: TRBD2; clone_size: many; cdr3_aa: CASSSGGAQYF; cdr3_nt: TGTGCCAGCAGCTCGGGGGGGGCTCAGTACTTC
v_call: TRBV11-2; j_call: TRBJ2-5; d_call: .; clone_size: .; cdr3_aa: CASSYAPGPTETQYF; cdr3_nt: TGTGCCAGCAGCTATGCCCCGGGACCAACAGAGACCCAGTACTTC
v_call: TRBV19; j_call: TRBJ2-3; d_call: .; clone_size: .; cdr3_aa: CASSLEGSHTDTQYF; cdr3_nt: TGTGCCTCATCCCTAGAAGGGAGTCATACAGATACGCAGTATTTT
v_call: TRBV7-9; j_call: TRBJ2-5; d_call: TRBD2; clone_size: many; cdr3_aa: CASRLIFGAGRPPQETQYF; cdr3_nt: TGTGCCAGCCGTTTGATCTTTGGGGCCGGGAGGCCACCCCAAGAGACCCAGTACTTC
v_call: TRBV5-6; j_call: TRBJ2-2; d_call: .; clone_size: few; cdr3_aa: CASSWTNGELFF; cdr3_nt: TGTGCCAGCAGCTGGACAAACGGGGAGCTGTTTTTT
v_call: TRBV11-3; j_call: TRBJ2-6; d_call: TRBD1; clone_size: few; cdr3_aa: CASSSRTGSGANVLTF; cdr3_nt: TGTGCCAGCAGCTCGCGGACAGGGTCAGGGGCCAACGTCCTGACTTTC
v_call: TRBV13; j_call: TRBJ2-7; d_call: TRBD1; clone_size: many; cdr3_aa: CASSFTPVPTGRGEQYF; cdr3_nt: TGTGCCAGCAGCTTTACCCCTGTTCCGACAGGGCGCGGCGAGCAGTACTTC
v_call: TRBV12-3/TRBV12-4; j_call: TRBJ2-5; d_call: .; clone_size: many; cdr3_aa: CASGRGSPPQETQYF; cdr3_nt: TGTGCCAGCGGCAGGGGAAGTCCTCCACAAGAGACCCAGTACTTC
v_call: TRBV7-2; j_call: TRBJ1-5; d_call: TRBD1; clone_size: .; cdr3_aa: CASSPGQGGGQPQHF; cdr3_nt: TGTGCCAGCAGCCCAGGACAGGGAGGGGGTCAGCCCCAGCATTTT
v_call: TRBV20-1; j_call: TRBJ2-5; d_call: TRBD2; clone_size: many; cdr3_aa: CSARDFLAGVGTQYF; cdr3_nt: TGCAGTGCTAGAGATTTTCTAGCGGGAGTAGGGACCCAGTACTTC
v_call: TRBV29-1; j_call: TRBJ2-7; d_call: .; clone_size: few; cdr3_aa: CSVEGGEQSYEQYF; cdr3_nt: TGCAGCGTTGAAGGGGGGGAGCAATCCTACGAGCAGTACTTC
v_call: TRBV6-1; j_call: TRBJ2-7; d_call: TRBD1; clone_size: .; cdr3_aa: CASSRGQGSSEQYF; cdr3_nt: TGTGCCAGCAGCCGGGGACAGGGGTCCTCCGAGCAGTACTTC
v_call: TRBV28; j_call: TRBJ2-6; d_call: TRBD1; clone_size: many; cdr3_aa: CASSTGGAGANVLTF; cdr3_nt: TGTGCCAGCAGCACAGGGGGCGCTGGGGCCAACGTCCTGACTTTC
v_call: TRBV19; j_call: TRBJ2-4; d_call: .; clone_size: .; cdr3_aa: CASSITQGWKNIQYF; cdr3_nt: TGTGCCAGTAGTATAACCCAGGGATGGAAAAACATTCAGTACTTC
v_call: TRBV18; j_call: TRBJ2-1; d_call: .; clone_size: .; cdr3_aa: CASSRGDSSYNEQFF; cdr3_nt: TGTGCCAGCTCACGGGGGGACTCCTCCTACAATGAGCAGTTCTTC
v_call: TRBV6-5; j_call: TRBJ1-1; d_call: .; clone_size: many; cdr3_aa: CASSYGPRGEAFF; cdr3_nt: TGTGCCAGCAGTTACGGGCCCAGAGGAGAAGCTTTCTTT
v_call: TRBV11-2; j_call: TRBJ2-5; d_call: TRBD2; clone_size: many; cdr3_aa: CASSHRTSGETQYF; cdr3_nt: TGTGCCAGCAGCCATCGGACTAGCGGAGAGACCCAGTACTTC
v_call: TRBV7-9; j_call: TRBJ1-1; d_call: .; clone_size: many; cdr3_aa: CASSPPDLRTEAFF; cdr3_nt: TGTGCCAGCAGCCCGCCGGACCTCAGGACTGAAGCTTTCTTT
v_call: TRBV2; j_call: TRBJ1-5; d_call: .; clone_size: many; cdr3_aa: CASSEGDTRNQPQHF; cdr3_nt: TGTGCCAGCAGTGAAGGTGACACCCGCAATCAGCCCCAGCATTTT
v_call: TRBV4-1; j_call: TRBJ1-5; d_call: TRBD1; clone_size: few; cdr3_aa: CASSRGQGGKQPQHF; cdr3_nt: TGCGCCAGCAGCCGGGGACAGGGGGGAAAACAGCCCCAGCATTTT
v_call: TRBV19; j_call: TRBJ1-1; d_call: TRBD1; clone_size: many; cdr3_aa: CASSEGQGNTEAFF; cdr3_nt: TGCGCCAGCAGTGAGGGACAGGGGAACACTGAAGCTTTCTTT
v_call: TRBV19; j_call: TRBJ1-6; d_call: .; clone_size: .; cdr3_aa: CASTNAGNSPLHF; cdr3_nt: TGTGCCAGCACAAATGCCGGCAACTCACCCCTCCACTTT
v_call: TRBV7-9; j_call: TRBJ2-7; d_call: TRBD2; clone_size: few; cdr3_aa: CASSSPSHGLANYEQYF; cdr3_nt: TGTGCCAGCAGCTCGCCGAGTCACGGACTAGCTAACTACGAGCAGTACTTC
v_call: TRBV10-3; j_call: TRBJ1-1; d_call: .; clone_size: .; cdr3_aa: CAISRDMGTEAFF; cdr3_nt: TGTGCCATCAGCCGGGACATGGGGACTGAAGCTTTCTTT